This entry lists 3 T cell receptor beta chains sequenced from one sample in a study of T cells in women clearing cervical HPV infection. Assay used: immunoSEQ multiplex PCR; TCRdb lists only in-frame clones, some missing. This sample's table has more than 25,000 clones. Sequencing was done on a sample of blood buffy coat. The receptor source for this set is a woman aged 18 to 75 with a cervical HPV16 infection that either progressed to CIN3+ or cleared (not recorded which).

Note on this clone: The read ends 3 residues before the CDR3 terminus; that terminus is restored from the germline J gene. The chain recombines TRBV2 with TRBJ1-4, with 8 bases identical to TRBD1. The V and J ends lost 4 bases and 5 bases, in that order; junction bases with no gene match: 3. CDR3 length: 14 residues. Germline V gives CDR1 SNHLY, CDR2 FYNNEI. CDR3 DNA (partial): TGTGCCAGCAGTGTGGACAGGGTAAATGAAAAA. Its translation is CASSVDRVNEK. The full CDR3 reads CASSVDRVNEKLFF.

About this clone: The read terminates 3 residues before the CDR3 end, so the remaining end is supplied by the germline J gene. The chain has TRBV5-1 and TRBJ2-3; TRBD2 agrees at 11 bases. CDR1 and CDR2 from the germline V gene are SGHRS and YFSETQ. The junction had 9 bases not matched to a gene; V was cut back by 4 bases and J by 2 bases. CDR3 length: 17 residues. CDR3 bases read: TGCGCCAGCAGCGGGCCCCCGGGACTAGCGGACACAGATACG. This sequence encodes CASSGPPGLADTDT. The whole CDR3 protein is CASSGPPGLADTDTQYF.

Points on this clone: The DNA ends 3 residues before the CDR3 does, and the rest of the CDR3 is filled in from the germline J gene. The chain is built from TRBV5-4 and TRBJ1-1; D is unclear. V lost 4 bases and J 6 bases, leaving 13 bases between the germline ends. Germline CDR1 reads SGHNT; CDR2 reads YYREEE (reference sequence). The CDR3 has 13 amino acids. This CDR3 is CASSPPSGAEAFF. The CDR3 DNA, read in part, is TGTGCCAGCAGCCCACCCTCAGGTGCTGAA.